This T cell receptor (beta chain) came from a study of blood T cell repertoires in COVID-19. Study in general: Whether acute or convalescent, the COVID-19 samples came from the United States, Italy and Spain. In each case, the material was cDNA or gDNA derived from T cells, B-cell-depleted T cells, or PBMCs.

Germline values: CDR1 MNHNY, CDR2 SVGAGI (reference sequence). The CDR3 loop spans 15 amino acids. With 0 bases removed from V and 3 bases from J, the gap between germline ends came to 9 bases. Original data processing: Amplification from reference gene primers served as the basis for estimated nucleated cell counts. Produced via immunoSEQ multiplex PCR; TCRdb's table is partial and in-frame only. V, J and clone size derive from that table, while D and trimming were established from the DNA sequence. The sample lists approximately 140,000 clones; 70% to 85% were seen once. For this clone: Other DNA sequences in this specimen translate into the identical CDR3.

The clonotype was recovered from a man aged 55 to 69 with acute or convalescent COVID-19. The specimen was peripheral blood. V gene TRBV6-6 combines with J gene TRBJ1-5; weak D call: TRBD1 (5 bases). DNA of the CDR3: TGTGCCAGCAGTTACTCGGGGGGGGACAATCAGCCCCAGCATTTT. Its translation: CASSYSGGDNQPQHF.